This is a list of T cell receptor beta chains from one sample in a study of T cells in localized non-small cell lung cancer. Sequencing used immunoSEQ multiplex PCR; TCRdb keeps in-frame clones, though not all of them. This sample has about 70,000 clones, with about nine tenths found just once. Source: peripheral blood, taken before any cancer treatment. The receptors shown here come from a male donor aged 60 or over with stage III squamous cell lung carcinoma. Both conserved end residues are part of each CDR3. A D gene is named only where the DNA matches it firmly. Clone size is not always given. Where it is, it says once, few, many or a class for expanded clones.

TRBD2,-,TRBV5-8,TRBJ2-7,CASSPAGGGGGYEQYF,TGTGCCAGCAGCCCAGCGGGGGGAGGGGGCGGCTACGAGCAGTACTTC
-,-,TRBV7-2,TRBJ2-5,CASNYRGRGQETQYF,TGTGCCAGCAATTACCGGGGGAGAGGGCAAGAGACCCAGTACTTC
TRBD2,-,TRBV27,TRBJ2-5,CASSLIGGGVGETQYF,TGTGCCAGCAGTTTAATTGGCGGGGGGGTTGGAGAGACCCAGTACTTC
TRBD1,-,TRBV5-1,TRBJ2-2,CASSLGTGVTGELFF,TGCGCCAGCAGCTTGGGGACAGGGGTTACCGGGGAGCTGTTTTTT
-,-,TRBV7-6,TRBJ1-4,CASSPDGGGNEKLFF,TGTGCCAGCAGCCCCGACGGGGGGGGTAATGAAAAACTGTTTTTT
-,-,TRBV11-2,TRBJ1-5,CASSEDRIGQPQHF,TGTGCCAGCAGCGAAGACCGTATAGGGCAGCCCCAGCATTTT
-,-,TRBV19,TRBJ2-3,CASSIALGTPSPDTQYF,TGTGCCAGTAGTATCGCCCTTGGGACTCCGAGTCCAGATACGCAGTATTTT
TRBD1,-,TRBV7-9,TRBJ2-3,CASSPWTGPGDTQYF,TGTGCCAGCAGTCCTTGGACAGGGCCGGGGGATACGCAGTATTTT
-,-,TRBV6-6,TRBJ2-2,CASSRSQGRGTGELFF,TGTGCCAGCAGTCGTTCACAGGGAAGAGGCACCGGGGAGCTGTTTTTT
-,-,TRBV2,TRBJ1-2,CASRKDSDYGYTF,TGTGCCAGCAGAAAAGACAGTGACTATGGCTACACCTTC
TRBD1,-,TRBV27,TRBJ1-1,CASRTRGYGTEAFF,TGTGCCAGCAGGACCAGGGGGTACGGCACTGAAGCTTTCTTT
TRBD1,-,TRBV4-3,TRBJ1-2,CASSQTGNYGYTF,TGCGCCAGCAGCCAGACAGGGAACTATGGCTACACCTTC
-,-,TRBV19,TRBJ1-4,CASHQGSVAGEKLFF,TGTGCCAGCCATCAGGGGAGCGTGGCTGGTGAAAAACTGTTTTTT
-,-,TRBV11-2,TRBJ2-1,CASSYNLVGEQFF,TGTGCCAGCAGCTACAACCTGGTGGGGGAGCAGTTCTTC
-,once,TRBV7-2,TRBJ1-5,CASSPPGGGIQPQHF,TGTGCCAGCAGCCCGCCGGGGGGCGGGATCCAGCCCCAGCATTTT
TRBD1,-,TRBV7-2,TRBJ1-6,CASSPFRGDSPLHF,TGTGCCAGCAGCCCCTTCAGGGGGGACTCACCCCTCCACTTT
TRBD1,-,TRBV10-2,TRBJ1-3,CATWDRAAGNTIYF,TGCGCCACATGGGACAGGGCGGCTGGAAACACCATATATTTT
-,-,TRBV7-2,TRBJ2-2,CASSLEGGPNTGELFF,TGTGCCAGCAGCTTAGAGGGGGGGCCGAACACCGGGGAGCTGTTTTTT
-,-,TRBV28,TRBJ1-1,CASSSRDPPREAFF,TGTGCCAGCAGTTCCCGGGATCCCCCGAGGGAAGCTTTCTTT
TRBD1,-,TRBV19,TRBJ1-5,CASSFTGGGGQPQHF,TGTGCCAGTAGTTTTACAGGGGGTGGAGGGCAGCCCCAGCATTTT
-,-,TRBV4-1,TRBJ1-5,CASSQEGLSGQPQHF,TGCGCCAGCAGCCAAGAGGGACTCTCAGGTCAGCCCCAGCATTTT
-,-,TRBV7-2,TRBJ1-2,CASSLVGQTSYGYTF,TGTGCCAGCAGCTTAGTCGGACAGACTTCCTATGGCTACACCTTC
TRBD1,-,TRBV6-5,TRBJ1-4,CASSYFGTGDNEKLFF,TGTGCCAGCAGTTACTTTGGGACAGGGGATAATGAAAAACTGTTTTTT
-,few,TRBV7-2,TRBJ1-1,CASSLGGAGNTEAFF,TGTGCCAGCAGCTTAGGTGGCGCCGGGAACACTGAAGCTTTCTTT
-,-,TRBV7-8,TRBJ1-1,CASSVGRDSAFF,TGTGCCAGCAGCGTCGGGAGGGATTCGGCTTTCTTT
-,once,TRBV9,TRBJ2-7,CASSPSIRESDEQYF,TGTGCCAGCAGCCCCTCGATCAGGGAGTCCGACGAGCAGTACTTC
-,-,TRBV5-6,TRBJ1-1,CASSLRGRGAFF,TGTGCCAGCAGCTTGCGGGGAAGGGGAGCTTTCTTT
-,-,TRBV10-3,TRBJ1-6,CATSGRDSNSPLHF,TGTGCCACCAGTGGCCGGGATTCAAACTCACCCCTCCACTTT
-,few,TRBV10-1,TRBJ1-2,CASSGRAGVYYGYTF,TGCGCCAGCAGTGGCCGGGCAGGGGTTTACTATGGCTACACCTTC
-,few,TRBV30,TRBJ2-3,CAWRSSGPDTQYF,TGTGCCTGGCGCTCCTCCGGCCCAGATACGCAGTATTTT
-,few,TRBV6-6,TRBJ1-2,CASNTGMYAGYTF,TGTGCCAGCAACACCGGGATGTACGCTGGCTACACCTTC
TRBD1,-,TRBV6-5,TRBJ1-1,CASSLGQGGTEAFF,TGTGCCAGCAGTTTGGGACAGGGGGGAACTGAAGCTTTCTTT
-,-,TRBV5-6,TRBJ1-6,CASSLGQGSSPLHF,TGTGCCAGCAGCTTGGGTCAGGGGAGTTCACCCCTCCACTTT
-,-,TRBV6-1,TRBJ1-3,CASSGITGTDGNTIYF,TGTGCCAGCAGTGGCATAACAGGGACGGACGGAAACACCATATATTTT
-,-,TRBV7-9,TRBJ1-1,CASSLRQTEGTEAFF,TGTGCCAGCAGCTTGAGACAGACCGAAGGGACTGAAGCTTTCTTT
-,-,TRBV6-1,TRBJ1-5,CASSEQMNQPQHF,TGTGCCAGCAGTGAACAAATGAATCAGCCCCAGCATTTT
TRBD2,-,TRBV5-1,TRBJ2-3,CASSVTSGGLDTQYF,TGCGCCAGCAGCGTAACTAGCGGGGGGTTAGATACGCAGTATTTT
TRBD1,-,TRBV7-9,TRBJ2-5,CASSSPKPGQGDRETQYF,TGTGCCAGCAGCTCTCCCAAACCGGGACAGGGGGACCGAGAGACCCAGTACTTC